Following are 24 T cell receptor beta chains from one sample sequenced in a study of OX40 agonist ivuxolimab in advanced cancers. Libraries were prepared by immunoSEQ multiplex PCR; TCRdb keeps only in-frame clonotypes and omits some of them. The table has fewer than 40,000 clones, roughly 87% seen once. The sample was CD4+ or CD8+ T cells sorted from blood, taken in a trial of the OX40 agonist ivuxolimab. All receptors come from an adult with an advanced solid tumor such as melanoma, head and neck, liver or kidney cancer.

The chain recombines TRBV28 with TRBJ1-5; 9 bases match TRBD1. The germline gives CDR1 MDHEN, CDR2 SYDVKM. The CDR3 totals 14 residues. Trimming at V came to 7 bases and at J to 3 bases, leaving 4 bases not matched to a gene. The CDR3 nucleotides read TGTGCCAGCATCTGGACAGGGGCCAATCAGCCCCAGCATTTT. Encoded protein: CASIWTGANQPQHF.

The V and J genes are TRBV7-2 and TRBJ1-1, with 7 bases identical to TRBD1. This CDR3 is 13 amino acids long. Germline loops: CDR1 SGHTA, CDR2 FQGNSA. V lost 3 bases and J lost 4; bases outside the gene matches: 2. The CDR3 protein is CASSFRQGTEAFF. The DNA for the CDR3 is TGTGCCAGCAGCTTTCGACAGGGCACTGAAGCTTTCTTT.

The gene calls are TRBV10-3 and TRBJ1-6; D uncertain. Trimming left V 3 bases short and J 8 bases short, with 11 bases between. Per the germline V gene, CDR1 is ENHRY and CDR2 is SYGVKD. The CDR3 covers 14 residues. The CDR3 is CAISDLGRDSPLHF. In DNA, the CDR3 is TGTGCCATCAGTGACCTAGGACGGGATTCACCCCTCCACTTT.

V gene TRBV28 combines with J gene TRBJ2-3, with D unresolved. The CDR3 is 17 amino acids. The V gene lost 6 bases and the J gene lost 0 bases, with 19 bases spanning the gap. Germline CDR1 MDHEN, CDR2 SYDVKM. This CDR3 is CASSPPQRNPSTDTQYF. The DNA of the CDR3 is TGTGCCAGCAGCCCCCCCCAGCGTAACCCAAGCACAGATACGCAGTATTTT.

The sample holds one count of this clone. This CDR3 reads CASSLQGGNEQFF. CDR3 nucleotide sequence: TGTGCCAGCAGCTTACAGGGGGGAAATGAGCAGTTCTTC. This chain links TRBV7-9 with TRBJ2-1; perhaps TRBD1 as D (7 bases). The germline V and J ends were trimmed by 2 bases and 7 bases, with 9 bases remaining between them. The germline V gene has CDR1 SEHNR and CDR2 FQNEAQ (reference sequence). The CDR3 runs to 13 residues.

In its sample, this clone was seen a few times. The chain links TRBV7-8 to TRBJ1-2, with D possibly matching TRBD1 (5 bases). The CDR3 loop spans 16 amino acids. Per the germline V gene, CDR1 is SGHVS and CDR2 is FQNEAQ. V gave up 0 bases and J gave up 4 bases, with 15 bases separating them. CDR3 coding DNA: TGTGCCAGCAGCTTAGCGAGCACTCAGGGAGGCTATGGCTACACCTTC. Its translation: CASSLASTQGGYGYTF.

The V call is TRBV25-1, the J call TRBJ2-7; a possible D gene is TRBD2 (5 bases). CDR1 MGHDK and CDR2 SYGVNS come from the germline V gene. V lost 3 bases, J lost 8 bases, and 11 bases lay in between. The CDR3 covers 12 residues. CDR3 in DNA: TGTGCCAGCAGTGATTCCGGGATAAAGCAGTACTTC. Residues: CASSDSGIKQYF.

A few counts support this clone. The rearrangement uses TRBV28 and TRBJ1-2; the D gene is possibly TRBD1 (6 bases). This CDR3 region has 14 residues. Germline-derived CDR1 and CDR2 are MDHEN and SYDVKM. V lost 6 bases, J lost 8 bases, and 19 bases lay in between. The CDR3 sequence is CASSPDTQGKGYTF. The CDR3 DNA reads as TGTGCCAGCAGCCCAGATACACAGGGAAAGGGCTACACCTTC.

The chain combines TRBV7-2 with TRBJ2-2; D gene ambiguous. The germline gives CDR1 SGHTA, CDR2 FQGNSA. The CDR3 spans 16 residues. Trimming shortened V by 5 bases and J by 4 bases, and 17 bases separated the two germline ends. The CDR3 spells CASSLDQVKFTGELFF. Here the CDR3 DNA reads TGTGCCAGCAGCCTGGACCAGGTTAAGTTCACCGGGGAGCTGTTTTTT.

The gene calls are TRBV18 and TRBJ1-1; 9 bases line up with TRBD1. The CDR3 is 16 residues long. Unmatched junction bases numbered 3, after V lost 1 base and J lost 0 bases. From germline, CDR1 is KGHSH and CDR2 LQKENI. In DNA, the CDR3 is TGTGCCAGCTCACCACAACAGGGGGCCATGAACACTGAAGCTTTCTTT. Translating it yields CASSPQQGAMNTEAFF.

The rearrangement uses TRBV28 and TRBJ2-3; perhaps TRBD1 as D (5 bases). The CDR3 is 15 amino acids. The germline CDR1 and CDR2 sequences are MDHEN and SYDVKM. V was shortened by 5 bases and J by 2 bases, with 14 bases between the two germline ends. CDR3 sequence (DNA): TGTGCCAGCAGTCTCCCGACAGAACTCACAGATACGCAGTATTTT. Encoded protein: CASSLPTELTDTQYF.

V usage is TRBV2 and J usage is TRBJ2-3; 10 nucleotides match TRBD2. The germline CDR1 and CDR2 sequences are SNHLY and FYNNEI. V shed 8 bases, J shed 2 bases, and the junction held 4 bases outside the gene matches. The CDR3 is 14 amino acids. The CDR3 here is CASGLADSTDTQYF. CDR3 nucleotides: TGTGCCAGCGGACTAGCGGACTCCACAGATACGCAGTATTTT.

The genes are TRBV11-2 and TRBJ2-7, with 8 bases fitting TRBD2. The CDR3 is made up of 15 amino acids. Losses at the gene ends were 1 base for V and 2 bases for J; bases not matched to a gene: 4. Per germline, CDR1 SGHAT and CDR2 FQNNGV. The CDR3 coding sequence is TGTGCCAGCAGCTTAGTAGCGGGAATAGCCTACGAGCAGTACTTC. Protein product: CASSLVAGIAYEQYF.

The chain uses TRBV6-1 and TRBJ1-1; no firm D call. CDR3 length: 13 amino acids. Trimming cost V 3 bases and J 3 bases, with 8 bases left between them. Germline CDR1 MNHNS, CDR2 SASEGT. The CDR3 here is CASSDGFDTEAFF. The CDR3 coding sequence is TGTGCCAGCAGTGACGGGTTCGACACTGAAGCTTTCTTT.

V gene TRBV27 combines with J gene TRBJ2-5; TRBD2 matches at 13 bases. J was trimmed by 5 bases and V by 2 bases; bases with no gene match: 5. This CDR3 comprises 16 residues. Germline V lookup: CDR1 MNHEY, CDR2 SMNVEV (reference sequence). DNA of the CDR3: TGTGCCAGCAGTTTAACGGGACTAGCGGGAAGCGAGACCCAGTACTTC. Translated: CASSLTGLAGSETQYF.

The chain combines TRBV27 with TRBJ2-3; D may be TRBD1 (9 bases). The CDR3 covers 20 residues. Trimming cost V 5 bases and J 0 bases, with 27 bases left between them. CDR1 is MNHEY, CDR2 SMNVEV, per germline (reference sequence). The CDR3 is CASSPKLRGGQGPSTDTQYF. As DNA, the CDR3 is TGTGCCAGCAGTCCCAAACTTCGGGGGGGACAGGGCCCAAGCACAGATACGCAGTATTTT.

The V gene is TRBV9, the J gene TRBJ2-1; 8 bases are shared with TRBD2. CDR3 size: 13 residues. From germline, CDR1 is SGDLS and CDR2 YYNGEE. The trim removed 4 bases at V and 10 bases at J, leaving 7 bases unmatched. The CDR3 spells CASSPARGGEQFF. The DNA for the CDR3 is TGTGCCAGCAGCCCCGCTCGGGGGGGAGAGCAGTTCTTC.

The chain combines TRBV18 with TRBJ1-3; 7 bases align to TRBD1. V dropped 5 bases and J dropped 0; count of bases not matched to a gene: 4. Germline V gene lookup returns CDR1 KGHSH and CDR2 LQKENI. The CDR3 contains 15 residues. The CDR3 DNA is TGTGCCAGCTCAGAGACAGGGACCTCTGGAAACACCATATATTTT. Translation: CASSETGTSGNTIYF.

The genes are TRBV23-1 and TRBJ1-6; no clear D gene. TRBV23-1 is designated an ORF whose function remains uncertain. V was pared by 5 bases and J by 8 bases, with 13 bases between. This CDR3 contains 14 residues. The CDR3 DNA reads as TGCGCCAGCAGTTGCCCAATCGTGGATTCACCCCTCCACTTT. Its translation is CASSCPIVDSPLHF.

V is TRBV5-1 and J is TRBJ1-2; 8 bases map to TRBD1. Germline assignment: CDR1 SGHRS and CDR2 YFSETQ. This CDR3 has 16 residues. V was clipped by 1 base and J by 4 bases; unmatched bases: 9. The CDR3 bases are TGCGCCAGCAGCTTGCGTGACAGGGGACGCGGCTATGGCTACACCTTC. Protein product: CASSLRDRGRGYGYTF.

The V call is TRBV6-1, the J call TRBJ2-2; D might be TRBD1 or TRBD2, each matching 7 bases. Between the trimmed V and J ends, which lost 6 bases and 2 bases, there was a span of 13 bases. CDR1 MNHNS and CDR2 SASEGT come from the germline V gene. This CDR3 spans 15 amino acids. The CDR3 here is CASSRGGINTGELFF. CDR3 bases: TGTGCCAGCAGCAGGGGGGGAATTAACACCGGGGAGCTGTTTTTT.

The chain has TRBV2 and TRBJ2-1; D perhaps matches TRBD1 (5 bases). Germline loops: CDR1 SNHLY, CDR2 FYNNEI. Trimming shortened V by 1 base and J by 0 bases, and 31 bases separated the two germline ends. The CDR3 spans 23 residues. The CDR3 protein is CASSEGATTILVPDRSSYNEQFF. CDR3 bases: TGTGCCAGCAGTGAAGGGGCTACCACAATTTTAGTACCAGACAGAAGCTCCTACAATGAGCAGTTCTTC. The full variable domain, with the rest looked up from reference TRBV2 and TRBJ2-1, is EPEVTQTPSHQVTQMGQEVILRCVPISNHLYFYWYRQILGQKVEFLVSFYNNEISEKSEIFDDQFSVERPDGSNFTLKIRSTKLEDSAMYFCASSEGATTILVPDRSSYNEQFFGPGTRLTVL.

This clone was seen a single time. The J gene is TRBJ2-3, the V gene TRBV7-6; 12 bases are shared with TRBD2. CDR1 and CDR2 from the germline V gene are SGHVS and FNYEAQ. This CDR3 region has 16 residues. With V trimmed by 5 bases and J by 6 bases, 9 bases remained unmatched. This CDR3 is CASSPRTSGRWDTQYF. DNA of the CDR3: TGTGCCAGCAGCCCCCGCACTAGCGGGAGGTGGGATACGCAGTATTTT.

This chain uses TRBV28 with TRBJ2-7; 7 nucleotides line up with TRBD1. This CDR3 is built from 14 residues. The trim removed 5 bases at V and 5 bases at J, leaving 9 bases unmatched. Germline loops: CDR1 MDHEN, CDR2 SYDVKM. The chain's CDR3 is CASSLGTGDNEQYF. CDR3 nucleotide sequence: TGTGCCAGCAGTCTCGGTACAGGGGATAACGAGCAGTACTTC.